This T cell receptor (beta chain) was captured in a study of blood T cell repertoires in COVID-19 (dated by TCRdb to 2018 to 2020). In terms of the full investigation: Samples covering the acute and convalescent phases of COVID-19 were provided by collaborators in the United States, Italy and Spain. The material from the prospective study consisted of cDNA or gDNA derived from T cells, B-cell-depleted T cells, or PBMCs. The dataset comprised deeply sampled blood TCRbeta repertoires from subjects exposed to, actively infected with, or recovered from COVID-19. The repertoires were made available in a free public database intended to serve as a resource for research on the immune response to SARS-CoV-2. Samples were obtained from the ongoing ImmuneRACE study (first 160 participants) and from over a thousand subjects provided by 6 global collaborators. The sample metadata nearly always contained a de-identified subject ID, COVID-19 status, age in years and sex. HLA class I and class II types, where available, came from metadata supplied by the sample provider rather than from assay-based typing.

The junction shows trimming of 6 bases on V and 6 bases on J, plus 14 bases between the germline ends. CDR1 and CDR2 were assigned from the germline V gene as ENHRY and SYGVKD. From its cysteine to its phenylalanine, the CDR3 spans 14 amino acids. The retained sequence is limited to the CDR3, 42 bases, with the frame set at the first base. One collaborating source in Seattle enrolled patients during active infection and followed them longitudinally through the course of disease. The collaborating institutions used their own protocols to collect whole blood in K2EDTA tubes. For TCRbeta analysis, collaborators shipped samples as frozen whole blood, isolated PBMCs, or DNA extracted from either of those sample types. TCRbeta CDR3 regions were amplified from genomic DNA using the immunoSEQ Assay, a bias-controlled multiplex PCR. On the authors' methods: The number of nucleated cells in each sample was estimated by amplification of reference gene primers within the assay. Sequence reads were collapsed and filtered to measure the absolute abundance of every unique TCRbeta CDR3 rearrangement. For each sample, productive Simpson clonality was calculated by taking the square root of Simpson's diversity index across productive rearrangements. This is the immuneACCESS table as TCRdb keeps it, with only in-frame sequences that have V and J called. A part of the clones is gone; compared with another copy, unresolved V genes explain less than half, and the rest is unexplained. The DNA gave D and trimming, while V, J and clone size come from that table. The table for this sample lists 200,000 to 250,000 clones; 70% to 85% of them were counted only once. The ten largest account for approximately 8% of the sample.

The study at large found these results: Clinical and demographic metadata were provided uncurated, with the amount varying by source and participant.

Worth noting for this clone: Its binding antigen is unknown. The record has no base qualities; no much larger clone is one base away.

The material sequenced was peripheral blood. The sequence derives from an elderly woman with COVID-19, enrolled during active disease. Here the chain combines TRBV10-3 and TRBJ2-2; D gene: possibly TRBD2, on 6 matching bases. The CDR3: CAIRPAEGAGELFF. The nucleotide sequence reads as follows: TGTGCCATCAGGCCAGCGGAGGGAGCCGGGGAGCTGTTTTTT.